What follows are 27 T cell receptor delta chains derived from one specimen sequenced in a study of gammadelta T cells in human blood (dated by TCRdb to the early 2020s). Libraries were built with RT-PCR. Reads for this sample came from an Illumina MiSeq. With CATT, TCRdb called clones again from the public reads; duplicate DNA rows were later joined. Recorded for this sample are 900 to 1,200 delta-chain clones; around 25% of them occurred a single time. The ten most abundant clones make up around 10% of the sample. The sequenced sample was non-Vgamma9Vdelta2 gamma-delta T cells from infant blood. The origin of the receptors is a human donor.

This clone was observed a handful of times. The genes are TRDV1 and TRDJ1, with 10 bases identical to TRDD3. V gave up 3 bases and J gave up 3 bases; unmatched junction bases: 25. CDR1 and CDR2 (germline): TSWWSYY, QGS. This CDR3 region has 22 residues. CDR3 sequence (DNA): TGTGCTCTTGGGGATTTCCTACCCAGAGTGGCGTGGGGGATACTTCTGTCCGATAAACTCATCTTT. Translation gives CALGDFLPRVAWGILLSDKLIF.

This clone was observed a handful of times. The rearrangement uses TRDV1 and TRDJ1; 10 nucleotides match TRDD3. Germline CDR1 and CDR2: TSWWSYY and QGS. V was pared by 0 bases and J by 0 bases, with 22 bases of the junction left unmatched. The CDR3 runs 23 residues. The CDR3 here is CALGELPPAGDTLNRRYTDKLIF. Written as DNA, the CDR3 is TGTGCTCTTGGGGAACTCCCCCCGGCGGGGGATACGCTAAACAGGAGGTACACCGATAAACTCATCTTT.

This clone is judged large. The rearrangement uses TRDV1 and TRDJ1; tentatively, D is TRDD2 or TRDD3 (7 bases each). The CDR3 extends over 23 amino acids. V lost 4 bases, J lost 7 bases, and 43 bases lay in between. Germline V gene data show CDR1 as TSWWSYY and CDR2 as QGS. The CDR3 DNA sequence: TGTGCTCTTGGGGGAGTTTCCTACCCCCTCACTACTGGGGACCCTCCTACTAAGGGTAAACTCATCTTT. Translation gives CALGGVSYPLTTGDPPTKGKLIF.

In its sample, this clone is large. This sequence joins TRDV3 and TRDJ2; maybe TRDD3 (5 bases). Germline V CDR1 and CDR2: TVYSNPD, GDNSRS (reference sequence). Trimming shortened V by 5 bases and J by 4 bases, and 26 bases separated the two germline ends. The CDR3 has 17 residues. The CDR3 reads CARREGANSRGTAQLFF. CDR3 DNA sequence: TGTGCCCGTCGAGAGGGGGCTAATTCCCGGGGGACAGCACAACTCTTCTTT.

This clone has only a few counts. Other DNA sequences in the sample encode the same CDR3. V usage is TRDV1 and J usage is TRDJ1; the match to TRDD3 covers 13 bases. Germline V CDR1 and CDR2: TSWWSYY, QGS. V shed 7 bases, J shed 3 bases, and the junction held 5 bases outside the gene matches. CDR3 length: 15 residues. The DNA for the CDR3 is TGTGCTCTTGTGACTGGGGGATACGTGGCCGATAAACTCATCTTT. Amino acids: CALVTGGYVADKLIF.

This clone counts as large (0.1 to 1%). This chain joins TRAV38-2/DV8 and TRDJ1; the match to TRDD3 covers 8 bases. The V gene's germline CDR1 is TSESDYY and CDR2 QEAYKQQN. V was pared by 2 bases and J by 0 bases, with 15 bases of the junction left unmatched. The CDR3 is made up of 19 amino acids. The CDR3 here is CAYRRNPGGTLTYTDKLIF. The CDR3, as DNA: TGTGCTTATAGGAGAAATCCTGGGGGAACCCTCACGTACACCGATAAACTCATCTTT.

Relative to its sample, this clone is large. This CDR3 is also generated by other DNA sequences in the sample. V gene TRDV1 combines with J gene TRDJ1; the match to TRDD2 covers 8 bases. Germline assignment: CDR1 TSWWSYY and CDR2 QGS. CDR3 length equals 19 residues. V shed 3 bases and J 6 bases; nucleotides not matched to a gene: 21. This CDR3 reads CALGDPRLPTLGGTHKLIF. The CDR3 region has the DNA TGTGCTCTTGGGGACCCCCGGCTTCCTACATTGGGGGGTACTCATAAACTCATCTTT.

As regards this clone: A read error may be the cause here, since a much bigger clone is one base away. The same CDR3 can be traced to other DNA sequences in this sample. V and J are TRDV1 and TRDJ1, with TRDD2 as a possible D gene (5 bases). This CDR3 is built from 18 residues. The V end lost 1 base, the J end lost 1 base, and 19 bases lay between the germline ends. Germline CDR1 and CDR2: TSWWSYY and QGS. The CDR3, as DNA: TGTGCTCTTGGGGAACCCAATCCCCAAATCCCTTCCACCGATAAACTCATCTTT. This sequence encodes CALGEPNPQIPSTDKLIF.

Note on this clone: A read error may be the cause here, since a much bigger clone is one base away. The chain carries TRAV38-2/DV8 and TRDJ1; 8 bases are shared with TRDD3. J lost 2 bases, V lost 9 bases, and 42 bases had no gene match. The CDR3 spans 25 residues. The V gene's germline CDR1 is TSESDYY and CDR2 QEAYKQQN. The CDR3 is CAFMKHGLPNSLGDSGGGATDKLIF. The CDR3 DNA follows: TGTGCTTTCATGAAGCACGGCCTTCCCAACAGTTTGGGGGATTCGGGAGGGGGGGCGACCGATAAACTCATCTTT.

The V gene lacks a call, and TRDJ3 is the J gene. The CDR3 is 10 residues long. CDR3 region: CAWDTRQMFF. DNA of the CDR3: TGCGCCTGGGACACCCGACAGATGTTTTTC.

The chain carries TRAV38-2/DV8 and TRDJ1; TRDD3 agrees at 10 bases. From germline, CDR1 is TSESDYY and CDR2 QEAYKQQN. V shed 5 bases, J shed 1 base, and the junction held 8 bases outside the gene matches. The CDR3 extends over 16 amino acids. CDR3 DNA sequence: TGTGCTTATAGTCATACGGGGGATACGATCACCGATAAACTCATCTTT. Its translation: CAYSHTGDTITDKLIF.

This clone has only a few counts. The chain has TRDV1 and TRDJ1; TRDD3 is a possible D gene (6 bases). Trimming pared 0 bases from V and 5 bases from J, leaving 28 bases between. The CDR3 has 20 amino acids. CDR1 is TSWWSYY and CDR2 is QGS in the germline V gene. CDR3 in DNA: TGTGCTCTTGGGGAACTACCAATCTTCCCGTACTGGGTGCGTGGGGATAAACTCATCTTT. This translates into CALGELPIFPYWVRGDKLIF.

This clone is termed medium-sized. The rearrangement uses TRDV1 and TRDJ1, with 10 nucleotides matching TRDD3. J gave up 4 bases and V 3 bases, and 29 bases lay outside the gene matches. In germline, CDR1 is TSWWSYY, CDR2 QGS. The CDR3 runs 23 residues. The CDR3 DNA is TGTGCTCTTGGGGACCAGGAGATTACGTCCCCCTTTACTGGGGGATTTTTCGGCGATAAACTCATCTTT. Translated, it gives CALGDQEITSPFTGGFFGDKLIF.

This clone is large (0.1 to 1%) by share. The gene calls are TRDV1 and TRDJ1, with D possibly being TRDD3 (6 bases). Trimming stripped 3 bases from V and 4 bases from J, with 18 bases between. The CDR3 contains 16 residues. Germline CDR1 and CDR2: TSWWSYY and QGS. This chain's CDR3 is CALGEPHGGALDKLIF. The CDR3 region has the DNA TGTGCTCTTGGGGAGCCCCATGGGGGGGCCCTCGATAAACTCATCTTT.

This clone is judged medium-sized. The gene calls are TRDV1 and TRDJ1; D tentatively reads TRDD2 or TRDD3 (9 bases each). Trimming removed 3 bases from V and 2 bases from J, with 43 bases in between. Germline V gene sequence: CDR1 TSWWSYY, CDR2 QGS. The CDR3 extends over 25 amino acids. This CDR3 is CALGDPLPTCLRGDTCLPLTDKLIF. The CDR3 DNA follows: TGTGCTCTTGGGGACCCCCTTCCTACTTGTCTCAGAGGGGATACGTGTCTCCCGTTGACCGATAAACTCATCTTT.

Remarks on this clone: This may come from a read error, since a much larger clone is one base off. Different DNA sequences within this sample yield the same CDR3. The chain joins TRDV1 to TRDJ1; D gene ambiguous. The CDR3 totals 15 residues. From germline, CDR1 is TSWWSYY and CDR2 QGS. The CDR3 nucleotides read TGTGCTCTTGGCTACAGTTCCGAGTACACCGACAAACTCATCTTT. This sequence encodes CALGYSSEYTDKLIF.

This sequence joins TRDV1 and TRDJ1; 11 bases are a match to TRDD3. The CDR3 sequence is 19 residues long. Germline V lookup: CDR1 TSWWSYY, CDR2 QGS. The J segment lost 0 bases and the V segment lost 4 bases, leaving 13 bases of the junction unmatched. CDR3 DNA sequence: TGTGCTCTTGGGGCCTTCCTACTACTGGGGGATAGGAACACCGATAAACTCATCTTT. As protein: CALGAFLLLGDRNTDKLIF.

Of note for this clone: A much larger clone lies a single base off, so this may be a read error. The chain combines TRDV1 with TRDJ1, with TRDD3 matching 7 bases. J lost 1 base, V lost 7 bases, and 27 bases had no gene match. Germline assignment: CDR1 TSWWSYY and CDR2 QGS. The CDR3 has 21 residues. CDR3 sequence reads: CALEELPTLSVLGITTDKLIF. The CDR3 DNA is TGTGCTCTTGAGGAGCTTCCGACCCTTTCCGTACTGGGGATAACCACCGATAAACTCATCTTT.

Concerning this clone: A much larger clonotype is one base distant, so this may be a read error. V is TRDV1 and J is TRDJ1, with unresolved D. The V and J ends lost 3 bases and 4 bases respectively, with 12 bases between them. Germline V gene lookup returns CDR1 TSWWSYY and CDR2 QGS. CDR3 length: 14 amino acids. Here the CDR3 reads CALGDTPGGDKLIF. DNA for the CDR3: TGTGCTCTTGGGGATACTCCCGGAGGCGATAAACTCATCTTT.

The J gene is TRDJ1, the V gene TRDV1, with 12 nucleotides matching TRDD3. The V gene's germline CDR1 is TSWWSYY and CDR2 QGS. There are 22 residues in the CDR3. Trimming removed 1 base from V and 0 bases from J; junction bases left unmatched: 18. The CDR3 region is CALGEPNFPHWGIQGDTDKLIF. DNA of the CDR3: TGTGCTCTTGGGGAACCAAACTTCCCTCACTGGGGGATACAGGGAGACACCGATAAACTCATCTTT.

By share of the sample, this clone is large (0.1 to 1%). The rearrangement joins TRDV3 to TRDJ1, with TRDD3 matching over 10 bases. V lost 5 bases and J lost 0; bases outside the gene matches: 12. Looked up from germline, CDR1 is TVYSNPD and CDR2 is GDNSRS (reference sequence). The CDR3 length is 16 residues. As DNA, the CDR3 is TGTGCCGCCTCCGCGGGGGATACGTCTTACACCGATAAACTCATCTTT. Protein sequence: CAASAGDTSYTDKLIF.

In its sample, this clone ranks as large. The gene calls are TRDV1 and TRDJ1; D is possibly TRDD2 (6 bases). This CDR3 spans 17 amino acids. V was shortened by 2 bases and J by 7 bases, with 23 bases between the two germline ends. CDR1 TSWWSYY and CDR2 QGS come from the germline V gene. CDR3 DNA sequence: TGTGCTCTTGGGGAAGTTTTTCTTCCTTTCACTGGAGGTAAACTCATCTTT. Residues: CALGEVFLPFTGGKLIF.

This clone is large in the sample. The chain joins TRDV1 to TRDJ1; 10 nucleotides line up with TRDD3. Germline CDR1 reads TSWWSYY; CDR2 reads QGS. Trimming removed 2 bases from V and 0 bases from J; junction bases left unmatched: 24. The CDR3 extends over 23 amino acids. The CDR3 here is CALGERTAYATVGDTLNTDKLIF. The CDR3, as DNA: TGTGCTCTTGGGGAAAGGACGGCCTACGCGACCGTGGGGGATACCCTAAACACCGATAAACTCATCTTT.

Only a few counts were recorded for this clone. The chain employs TRDV1 and TRDJ1, with 11 bases identical to TRDD3. The trim removed 2 bases at V and 2 bases at J, leaving 10 bases unmatched. CDR3 length equals 18 residues. In germline, CDR1 is TSWWSYY, CDR2 QGS. DNA of the CDR3: TGTGCTCTTGGGGAAGTCACGTACTGGGGGATAGGAACCGATAAACTCATCTTT. It encodes CALGEVTYWGIGTDKLIF.

Concerning this clone itself: Only one base separates this from a far larger clonotype, so it likely reflects a read error. The genes are TRDV1 and TRDJ1, with 8 bases aligning to TRDD3. The CDR3 totals 24 residues. Germline V CDR1 and CDR2: TSWWSYY, QGS. For the CDR3, the DNA is TGTGCTCTTGGGGAACCCCTCTGTCTCTCGTACTGGGGGTCCCCCCTTTTAAACACCGATAAACGCATCTTT. Translated: CALGEPLCLSYWGSPLLNTDKRIF.

This clone rates as medium-sized (0.01 to 0.1%). V gene TRDV1 combines with J gene TRDJ1, with D perhaps TRDD2 or TRDD3 (9 bases each). There are 21 residues in the CDR3. The germline CDR1 and CDR2 sequences are TSWWSYY and QGS. The V and J ends lost 5 bases and 0 bases respectively, with 31 bases between them. The CDR3 DNA reads TGTGCTCTTGGGCCCCCGCCTTCCTACGTAACTGGGGGAATGTACACCGATAAACTCATCTTT. Its translation is CALGPPPSYVTGGMYTDKLIF.

This clone is termed medium-sized (0.01 to 0.1%). The rearrangement links TRDV1 to TRDJ1; D possibly corresponds to TRDD2 (5 bases). The germline V gene encodes CDR1 TSWWSYY and CDR2 QGS. The germline V and J ends were trimmed by 1 base and 0 bases, with 15 bases remaining between them. The CDR3 totals 17 residues. The CDR3 protein is CALGEPPYCKNTDKLIF. The DNA for the CDR3 is TGTGCTCTTGGGGAACCTCCCTACTGTAAAAACACCGATAAACTCATCTTT.